This T cell receptor (beta chain) was retrieved from a study of blood T cell repertoires in COVID-19. The protocol was immunoSEQ multiplex PCR, while the TCRdb copy is restricted to in-frame clones and leaves out a portion. The sample shows around 270,000 clones, about 85% of them seen only once. The CDR3 has 13 amino acids. Germline V lookup: CDR1 LNHDA, CDR2 SQIVND (reference sequence). Trimming stripped 10 bases from V and 6 bases from J, with 16 bases between. This TCR was recovered from a human donor with COVID-19, enrolled during active disease. The donor label of this sample is uncertain. J is TRBJ1-5 and V is TRBV19, with a weak D call TRBD1 (6 bases). Sequenced input: peripheral blood. CDR3 sequence (DNA): TGTGCCACCTCACAGGGTAACGGTCAGCCCCAGCATTTT. It specifies CATSQGNGQPQHF.